The T cell receptor beta chain under discussion was sequenced for a study of blood T cells in healthy people across ages. A second PCR of roughly 7 to 11 cycles used a sample-barcoded 5' primer and a J-beta primer mix. Each of the samples gave a minimum of 2.5 million paired-end reads that contained CDR3. TCRdb re-derived calls from the 5' RACE reads in MiXCR, one entry per CDR3 protein. The table records 980,000 or so distinct CDR3 sequences, roughly 52% of them present only once. This clonotype was observed a handful of times. Germline assignment: CDR1 SGHTA and CDR2 FQGNSA. The CDR3 covers 15 residues. The trim removed 3 bases at V and 1 base at J, leaving 5 bases unmatched.

The sample taken for sequencing was blood. V is TRBV7-2 and J is TRBJ1-1; 7 bases are a match to TRBD1. The source of this sequence is a man aged 30-40 years in good health. The CDR3 sequence: CASSFGQEGNTEAFF. The CDR3 coding sequence is TGTGCCAGCAGCTTCGGACAGGAGGGGAACACTGAAGCTTTCTTT.